Detailed here is one T cell receptor beta chain. These data come from a study of preoperative IRX-2 immunotherapy in early breast cancer. From germline, CDR1 is SQVTM and CDR2 ANQGSEA. This CDR3 has 12 amino acids. Trimming shortened V by 8 bases and J by 1 base, and 11 bases separated the two germline ends. Method: immunoSEQ multiplex PCR; TCRdb's copy keeps in-frame clones and lacks some. The sample has about 11,000 clones; around 80% are singletons. This sample's treatment: preoperative locoregional IRX-2 cytokine immunotherapy. Patients received preoperative, locoregional IRX-2 cytokine immunotherapy in a phase Ib study.

The clonotype originates from a human donor with breast cancer. Material: lymph node tissue, obtained before IRX-2 immunotherapy. This chain joins TRBV29-1 and TRBJ1-1; TRBD1 is a possible D gene (5 bases). CDR3 in DNA: TGCAGCACCGGGCAGGGGAACACTGAAGCTTTCTTT. Translating gives CSTGQGNTEAFF.